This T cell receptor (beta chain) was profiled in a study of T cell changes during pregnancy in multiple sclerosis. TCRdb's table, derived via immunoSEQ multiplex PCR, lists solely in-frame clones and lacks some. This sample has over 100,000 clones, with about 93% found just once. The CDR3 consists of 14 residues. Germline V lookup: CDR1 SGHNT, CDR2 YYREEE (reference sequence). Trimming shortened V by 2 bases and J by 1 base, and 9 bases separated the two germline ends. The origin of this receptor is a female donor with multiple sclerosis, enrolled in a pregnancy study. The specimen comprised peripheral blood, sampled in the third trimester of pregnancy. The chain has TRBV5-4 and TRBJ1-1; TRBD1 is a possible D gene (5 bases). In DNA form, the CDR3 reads TGTGCCAGCAGCTTCAATACAGGGAACACTGAAGCTTTCTTT. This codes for CASSFNTGNTEAFF.